This T cell receptor beta chain was sequenced during a study of T cell repertoires in cytomegalovirus infection (dated by TCRdb to 2018 to 2020). Regarding the study in general: Donor HLA type was relevant to the analysis, as public TCR beta signatures indicated carriage of CMV infection together with the matching HLA type. Results the study describes overall, beyond this receptor: The ex vivo response was dominated by HLA-C-restricted CMV-specific TCR beta clonotypes, which also provided the single most frequent clonotype in two of eight donors. In both this cohort and an independent cohort of 300 to 450 donors, the cumulative frequency of public TCR beta family members distinguished carriers of CMV infection plus the relevant HLA type.

To note about this clonotype: Its antigen is not yet known. It has no much larger one-base neighbor in the sample; base qualities were not kept.

The sequencer listed for this sample is Illumina HiSeq 1500. The public reads were run again by TCRdb, first through fastp at Q25 and then through MiXCR, and only productive beta chains were kept. Entries are consolidated by CDR3 protein sequence, retaining the most common genes and DNA. Counted in this sample were approximately 160,000 distinct CDR3 sequences; 17% of them appeared once. Together, the top ten hold about 17% of the sample. The sample was CD8+ T cells from PBMCs. The clonotype originates from a human donor in good health (CMV status not recorded). Some clones in this sample may be carry-over from other donors' samples.

The CDR3 amino acid sequence is: CASSQRAGVEPQHF. The DNA reads as follows: TGTGCCAGCAGCCAGAGGGCAGGAGTCGAGCCCCAGCATTTT. This chain joins TRBV7-8 to TRBJ1-5, with the D gene call left open. V was cut back by 5 bases and J by 8 bases, leaving a gap of 16 bases between them. The germline V gene gives CDR1 as SGHVS and CDR2 as FQNEAQ. The cysteine opens and the phenylalanine closes a CDR3 of 14 amino acids. The CDR3 DNA has 42 bases and is translated from base 1. With the rest looked up from the reference TRBV7-8 and TRBJ1-5 genes rather than sequenced, the full variable domain is GAGVSQSPRYKVAKRGQDVALRCDPISGHVSLFWYQQALGQGPEFLTYFQNEAQLDKSGLPSDRFFAERPEGSVSTLKIQRTQQEDSAVYLCASSQRAGVEPQHFGDGTRLSIL.